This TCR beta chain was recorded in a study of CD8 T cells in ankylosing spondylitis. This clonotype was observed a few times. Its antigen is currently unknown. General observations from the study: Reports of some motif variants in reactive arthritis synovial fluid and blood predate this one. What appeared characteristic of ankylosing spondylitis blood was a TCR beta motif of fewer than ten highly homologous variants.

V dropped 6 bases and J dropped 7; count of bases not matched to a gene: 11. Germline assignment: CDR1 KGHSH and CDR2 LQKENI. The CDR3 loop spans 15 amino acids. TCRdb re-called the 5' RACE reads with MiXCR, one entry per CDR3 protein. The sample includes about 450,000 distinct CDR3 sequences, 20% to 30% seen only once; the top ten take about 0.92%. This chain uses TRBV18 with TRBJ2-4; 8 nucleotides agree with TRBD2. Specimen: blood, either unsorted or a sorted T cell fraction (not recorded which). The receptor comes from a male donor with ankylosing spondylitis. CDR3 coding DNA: TGTGCCAGCTCGGAGCTTGGACTAGCTGATAACATTCAGTACTTC. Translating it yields CASSELGLADNIQYF.